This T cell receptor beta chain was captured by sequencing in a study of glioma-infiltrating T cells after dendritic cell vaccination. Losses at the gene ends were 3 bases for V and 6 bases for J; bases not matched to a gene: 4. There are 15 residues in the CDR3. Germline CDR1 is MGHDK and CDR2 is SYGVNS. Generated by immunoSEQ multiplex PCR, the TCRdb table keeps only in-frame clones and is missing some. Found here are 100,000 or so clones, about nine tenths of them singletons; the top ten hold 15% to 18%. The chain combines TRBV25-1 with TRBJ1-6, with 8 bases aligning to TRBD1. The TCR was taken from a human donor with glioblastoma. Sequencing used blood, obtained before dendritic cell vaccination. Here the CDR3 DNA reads TGTGCCAGCAGTGATGGACAGGGAGGTAATTCACCCCTCCACTTT. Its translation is CASSDGQGGNSPLHF. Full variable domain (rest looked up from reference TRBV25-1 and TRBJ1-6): EADIYQTPRYLVIGTGKKITLECSQTMGHDKMYWYQQDPGMELHLIHYSYGVNSTEKGDLSSESTVSRIRTEHFPLTLESARPSHTSQYLCASSDGQGGNSPLHFGNGTRLTVT.